The 29 T cell receptor beta chains presented below share a single source sample, sequenced in a study of blood T cells in healthy people across ages. PCR was performed a second time for about 6 to 12 cycles using a sample-barcoded 5' primer and a J-beta primer mix. TCRdb processed the 5' RACE reads anew with MiXCR; each CDR3 protein has one entry. The table records about 1.6 million distinct CDR3 sequences, 30% to 35% of them present only once. The sequenced sample consisted of blood. Receptors originate from a woman aged 30 to 39 in good health.

This rearrangement joins TRBV5-1 to TRBJ2-2; 10 bases line up with TRBD1. Germline values: CDR1 SGHRS, CDR2 YFSETQ. The CDR3 runs to 16 residues. V lost 4 bases to trimming and J lost 4 bases; unmatched junction nucleotides: 7. Here the CDR3 reads CASSEIGQGGTGELFF. The CDR3 DNA reads as TGCGCCAGCAGCGAGATAGGACAGGGGGGCACCGGGGAGCTGTTTTTT.

The chain links TRBV14 to TRBJ1-1; D unclear. Germline CDR1 reads SGHDN; CDR2 reads FVKESK. This CDR3 is built from 11 residues. Trimming removed 4 bases from V and 11 bases from J, with 11 bases in between. CDR3 nucleotides: TGTGCCAGCAGCCTCGCGGGAGCGGCTTTCTTT. The encoded protein is CASSLAGAAFF. The full variable domain, completed using reference TRBV14 and TRBJ1-1, is EAGVTQFPSHSVIEKGQTVTLRCDPISGHDNLYWYRRVMGKEIKFLLHFVKESKQDESGMPNNRFLAERTGGTYSTLKVQPAELEDSGVYFCASSLAGAAFFGQGTRLTVV.

This clonotype has a count of ten or more. The J gene is TRBJ2-7, the V gene TRBV7-9; 7 nucleotides match TRBD1. The V and J ends lost 5 bases and 0 bases, in that order; junction bases with no gene match: 10. Germline values: CDR1 SEHNR, CDR2 FQNEAQ (reference sequence). CDR3 length: 16 amino acids. CDR3 amino acids: CASSPGQVPSSYEQYF. CDR3 in DNA: TGTGCCAGCAGCCCAGGACAGGTTCCCTCCTCCTACGAGCAGTACTTC.

The chain combines TRBV20-1 with TRBJ2-6; no clear D gene. Germline CDR1 and CDR2: DFQATT and SNEGSKA (reference sequence). Trimming stripped 4 bases from V and 0 bases from J, with 13 bases between. The CDR3 runs to 16 residues. The chain's CDR3 is CSANGQLFSGANVLTF. For the CDR3, the DNA is TGCAGTGCTAACGGGCAGCTTTTCTCTGGGGCCAACGTCCTGACTTTC.

J is TRBJ2-3 and V is TRBV20-1, with a weak D call TRBD1 (6 bases). Germline V gene sequence: CDR1 DFQATT, CDR2 SNEGSKA (reference sequence). The V and J ends lost 6 bases and 3 bases respectively, with 19 bases between them. CDR3 length equals 15 residues. CDR3 sequence: CSAAWGRGRTDTQYF. The CDR3 DNA follows: TGCAGTGCGGCCTGGGGCAGGGGCAGGACAGATACGCAGTATTTT.

For this clonotype: Possible read error: a much larger clone is one base away. A read error is likely, as this CDR3 ends without the conserved phenylalanine or tryptophan. The genes are TRBV29-1 and TRBJ2-1, with D hard to call. The CDR3 totals 12 residues. Germline V gives CDR1 SQVTM, CDR2 ANQGSEA. The CDR3 nucleotides are TGCGGATCCCTATTGGACTACAATGAGCAGTTCGTC. Residues: CGSLLDYNEQFV.

This clonotype was seen a handful of times. This chain connects TRBV7-9 to TRBJ2-7, with D unresolved. In germline, CDR1 is SEHNR, CDR2 FQNEAQ (reference sequence). There are 16 residues in the CDR3. V shed 4 bases and J shed 2 bases, with 18 bases lying between them. CDR3 sequence (DNA): TGTGCCAGCAGCTCGATTCCGGGTTTTCTCACCTACGAGCAGTACTTC. Amino acids: CASSSIPGFLTYEQYF.

This clonotype has at least ten counts. The V call is TRBV7-9, the J call TRBJ2-7, with 13 bases lining up with TRBD2. The length of the CDR3 is 15 residues. Germline V gene data show CDR1 as SEHNR and CDR2 as FQNEAQ (reference sequence). With V trimmed by 5 bases and J by 5 bases, 6 bases remained unmatched. CDR3: CASSTRTSGSDEQYF. CDR3 nucleotides: TGTGCCAGCAGCACCCGGACTAGCGGGAGCGACGAGCAGTACTTC.

The chain recombines TRBV6-2 or TRBV6-3 with TRBJ2-7; TRBD2 matches at 9 bases. Unmatched junction bases numbered 12, after V lost 6 bases and J lost 3 bases. The CDR3 consists of 16 residues. Germline V gene lookup returns CDR1 MNHEY and CDR2 SVGEGT. CDR3 in DNA: TGTGCCAGCAGCCCCCAACTAAGTAGCGGGAGCTACGAGCAGTACTTC. It translates to CASSPQLSSGSYEQYF.

This clonotype was counted a few times. The chain is built from TRBV20-1 and TRBJ2-1; D is possibly TRBD2 (6 bases). Germline V gene sequence: CDR1 DFQATT, CDR2 SNEGSKA (reference sequence). This CDR3 is built from 12 residues. V was clipped by 6 bases and J by 12 bases, with 18 bases between them. DNA of the CDR3: TGCAGTGCCAGCTGGGGGGTTTGGGGGCAGTTCTTC. The encoded protein is CSASWGVWGQFF.

The rearrangement uses TRBV24-1 and TRBJ2-1; 13 nucleotides line up with TRBD2. The CDR3 runs to 17 residues. Germline V CDR1 and CDR2: KGHDR, SFDVKD. Germline trimming cut 2 bases from V and 7 bases from J; bases unmatched to any gene: 7. CDR3 in amino acids: CATSDSGRGLAGNEQFF. CDR3 in DNA: TGTGCCACCAGTGATTCGGGGAGGGGACTAGCGGGGAATGAGCAGTTCTTC.

In DNA, the CDR3 is TGTGCCAGCAGCGGGCGGACAGCCTACGAGCAGTACTTC. Translation gives CASSGRTAYEQYF. This chain connects TRBV7-6 to TRBJ2-7; a weak D match, TRBD1 (6 bases). The V and J ends lost 5 bases and 2 bases respectively, with 10 bases between them. In germline, CDR1 is SGHVS, CDR2 FNYEAQ. The CDR3 is made up of 13 amino acids.

The V and J genes are TRBV29-1 and TRBJ2-1; no definite D call. This CDR3 comprises 11 residues. Trimming took 6 bases from V and 6 from J, leaving 9 bases between them. Germline CDR1 SQVTM, CDR2 ANQGSEA. This chain's CDR3 is CSVALGNEQFF. The CDR3 region has the DNA TGCAGCGTAGCCTTAGGCAATGAGCAGTTCTTC.

The chain uses TRBV5-1 and TRBJ2-7, with D perhaps TRBD1 (5 bases). The CDR3 runs to 15 residues. From germline, CDR1 is SGHRS and CDR2 YFSETQ. V was trimmed by 3 bases and J by 2 bases, leaving 15 bases between them. For the CDR3, the DNA is TGCGCCAGCAGCTATGGGGCCACTTTTACCTACGAGCAGTACTTC. The encoded protein is CASSYGATFTYEQYF.

V usage is TRBV5-1 and J usage is TRBJ2-7, with 9 bases lining up with TRBD2. V trimming: 4 bases; J trimming: 5 bases; junction bases outside the gene matches: 10. The CDR3 covers 15 residues. Germline CDR1 SGHRS, CDR2 YFSETQ. The CDR3 coding sequence is TGCGCCAGCAGCCATACGGCGGGGGGGCGGCACGAGCAGTACTTC. Translated: CASSHTAGGRHEQYF.

The sample holds many counts of this clonotype. V gene TRBV7-2 combines with J gene TRBJ1-2; D is unresolved. Germline CDR1 SGHTA, CDR2 FQGNSA. There are 15 residues in the CDR3. Trimming left V 4 bases short and J 1 base short, with 13 bases between. CDR3 loop: CASSSRAPLNYGYTF. The CDR3 nucleotides read TGTGCCAGCAGCTCCCGGGCCCCGCTTAACTATGGCTACACCTTC.

V is TRBV12-3 or TRBV12-4 and J is TRBJ2-2, with 7 bases lining up with TRBD1. The CDR3 sequence is 13 residues long. The junction had 4 bases not matched to a gene; V was cut back by 7 bases and J by 5 bases. This CDR3 is CASTLQGTGELFF. The CDR3 DNA follows: TGTGCCAGCACCTTACAGGGGACCGGGGAGCTGTTTTTT.

Comment on this clonotype: A junction end diverges from the germline sequence, so it may reflect a read error. The chain is built from TRBV7-9 and TRBJ2-7; D is unclear. This CDR3 is built from 17 residues. The V gene's germline CDR1 is SEHNR and CDR2 FQNEAQ (reference sequence). Here the CDR3 reads CAGSFPPVETLAYEQYF. In DNA, the CDR3 is TGTGCCGGCAGCTTCCCCCCCGTTGAGACCCTAGCCTACGAGCAGTACTTC.

This clonotype turned up a few times. The J gene is TRBJ2-6, the V gene TRBV7-2; 7 bases are shared with TRBD1. The V and J ends lost 5 bases and 0 bases, in that order; junction bases with no gene match: 13. Germline loops: CDR1 SGHTA, CDR2 FQGNSA. The CDR3 contains 19 residues. DNA of the CDR3: TGTGCCAGCAGCCTAGTCCCGGGACAGATAAGCTCTGGGGCCAACGTCCTGACTTTC. This encodes CASSLVPGQISSGANVLTF.

The gene calls are TRBV18 and TRBJ2-1; no firm D call. This CDR3 is 16 amino acids long. Germline CDR1 reads KGHSH; CDR2 reads LQKENI. V gave up 4 bases and J gave up 9 bases, with 22 bases separating them. CDR3 region: CASSLPGQPNGGEQFF. The CDR3, as DNA: TGTGCCAGCTCACTACCGGGTCAACCAAACGGCGGTGAGCAGTTCTTC. The variable domain in full, completed from reference TRBV18 and TRBJ2-1, reads NAGVMQNPRHLVRRRGQEARLRCSPMKGHSHVYWYRQLPEEGLKFMVYLQKENIIDESGMPKERFSAEFPKEGPSILRIQQVVRGDSAAYFCASSLPGQPNGGEQFFGPGTRLTVL.

This clonotype was found many times. The V gene is TRBV5-1, the J gene TRBJ2-1; no reliable D call. CDR1 and CDR2 (germline): SGHRS, YFSETQ. With 6 bases removed from V and 4 bases from J, the gap between germline ends came to 14 bases. CDR3 size: 14 residues. CDR3: CASTPRRAYNEQFF. For the CDR3, the DNA is TGCGCCAGCACACCTAGAAGGGCGTACAATGAGCAGTTCTTC.

CDR3 in amino acids: CSASGGTLYNSPLHF. In DNA form, the CDR3 reads TGCAGTGCTAGTGGCGGGACACTCTATAATTCACCCCTCCACTTT. This chain joins TRBV20-1 and TRBJ1-6, with a tentative D call TRBD1 (6 bases). Germline assignment: CDR1 DFQATT and CDR2 SNEGSKA (reference sequence). The CDR3 covers 15 residues. Trimming took off 3 bases at V and 3 bases at J, with 12 bases between the two ends.

This clonotype was counted many times. The chain couples TRBV3-1 to TRBJ1-2; D not resolved. V shed 5 bases and J shed 3 bases, with 7 bases lying between them. This CDR3 spans 12 amino acids. Germline loops: CDR1 LGHDT, CDR2 YNNKEL (reference sequence). CDR3 sequence (DNA): TGTGCCAGCAGCAGGGCGGACTATGGCTACACCTTC. Translation: CASSRADYGYTF.

This clonotype was observed a handful of times. The chain is built from TRBV27 and TRBJ1-1; 11 bases line up with TRBD1. This CDR3 contains 16 residues. CDR1 and CDR2 from the germline V gene are MNHEY and SMNVEV (reference sequence). V lost 5 bases to trimming and J lost 1 base; unmatched junction nucleotides: 6. CDR3 sequence (DNA): TGTGCCAGCAGTCCGGGGACAGGGGGAAGGAACACTGAAGCTTTCTTT. Protein product: CASSPGTGGRNTEAFF.

The chain uses TRBV20-1 and TRBJ1-6, with 7 bases aligning to TRBD1. Germline CDR1 and CDR2: DFQATT and SNEGSKA (reference sequence). This CDR3 region has 15 residues. V lost 6 bases to trimming and J lost 14 bases; unmatched junction nucleotides: 19. CDR3 in amino acids: CSAPNPTGEGSTLHF. CDR3 nucleotide sequence: TGCAGTGCCCCTAACCCCACAGGGGAAGGTAGCACCCTCCACTTT.

Only a few counts were recorded for this clonotype. The gene calls are TRBV5-1 and TRBJ2-7, with 12 bases aligning to TRBD2. CDR3 size: 18 residues. Trimming at V came to 4 bases and at J to 2 bases, leaving 13 bases not matched to a gene. Looked up from germline, CDR1 is SGHRS and CDR2 is YFSETQ. The DNA for the CDR3 is TGCGCCAGCAGCCGCATGACTAGCGGGAGACGAGAACCCTACGAGCAGTACTTC. This sequence encodes CASSRMTSGRREPYEQYF.

The rearrangement joins TRBV7-9 to TRBJ1-2, with unresolved D. This CDR3 has 14 residues. V lost 5 bases, J lost 3 bases, and 13 bases lay in between. CDR1 and CDR2 from the germline V gene are SEHNR and FQNEAQ (reference sequence). The CDR3 is CASSEGSEHYGYTF. CDR3 DNA sequence: TGTGCCAGCAGCGAAGGGTCAGAGCACTATGGCTACACCTTC.

This clonotype was recorded a few times. This sequence joins TRBV4-1 and TRBJ1-5; D unresolved. Deletions cut 1 base from V and 4 bases from J, with 11 bases between. The CDR3 runs to 15 residues. Per the germline V gene, CDR1 is MGHRA and CDR2 is YSYEKL. CDR3 in DNA: TGCGCCAGCAGCCAAGTGGCGGTTTCGAATCAGCCCCAGCATTTT. This sequence encodes CASSQVAVSNQPQHF.

V gene TRBV29-1 combines with J gene TRBJ1-4; unclear D gene. Trimming took 3 bases from V and 0 from J, leaving 2 bases between them. This CDR3 contains 12 residues. Looked up from germline, CDR1 is SQVTM and CDR2 is ANQGSEA. The CDR3 bases are TGCAGCGTTGAGGCAACTAATGAAAAACTGTTTTTT. Amino acid sequence: CSVEATNEKLFF.